This entry concerns a single TCR beta chain. Produced via immunoSEQ multiplex PCR; TCRdb's table is partial and in-frame only. The repertoire consists of 200,000 or so clones, with about 85% occurring once and the leading ten covering roughly 20%. These data come from a study of blood T cell repertoires in COVID-19. CDR3 size: 16 residues. CDR1 and CDR2 from the germline V gene are SGDLS and YYNGEE. V dropped 4 bases and J dropped 4; count of bases not matched to a gene: 11. V and J are TRBV9 and TRBJ1-2; 9 bases align to TRBD1. The sample taken for sequencing was peripheral blood. The sequence was obtained from a human donor in a cohort sampled during active COVID-19. The CDR3 protein is CASSPKLSGQGYGYTF. CDR3 coding DNA: TGTGCCAGCAGCCCAAAGCTTTCGGGACAGGGCTATGGCTACACCTTC.